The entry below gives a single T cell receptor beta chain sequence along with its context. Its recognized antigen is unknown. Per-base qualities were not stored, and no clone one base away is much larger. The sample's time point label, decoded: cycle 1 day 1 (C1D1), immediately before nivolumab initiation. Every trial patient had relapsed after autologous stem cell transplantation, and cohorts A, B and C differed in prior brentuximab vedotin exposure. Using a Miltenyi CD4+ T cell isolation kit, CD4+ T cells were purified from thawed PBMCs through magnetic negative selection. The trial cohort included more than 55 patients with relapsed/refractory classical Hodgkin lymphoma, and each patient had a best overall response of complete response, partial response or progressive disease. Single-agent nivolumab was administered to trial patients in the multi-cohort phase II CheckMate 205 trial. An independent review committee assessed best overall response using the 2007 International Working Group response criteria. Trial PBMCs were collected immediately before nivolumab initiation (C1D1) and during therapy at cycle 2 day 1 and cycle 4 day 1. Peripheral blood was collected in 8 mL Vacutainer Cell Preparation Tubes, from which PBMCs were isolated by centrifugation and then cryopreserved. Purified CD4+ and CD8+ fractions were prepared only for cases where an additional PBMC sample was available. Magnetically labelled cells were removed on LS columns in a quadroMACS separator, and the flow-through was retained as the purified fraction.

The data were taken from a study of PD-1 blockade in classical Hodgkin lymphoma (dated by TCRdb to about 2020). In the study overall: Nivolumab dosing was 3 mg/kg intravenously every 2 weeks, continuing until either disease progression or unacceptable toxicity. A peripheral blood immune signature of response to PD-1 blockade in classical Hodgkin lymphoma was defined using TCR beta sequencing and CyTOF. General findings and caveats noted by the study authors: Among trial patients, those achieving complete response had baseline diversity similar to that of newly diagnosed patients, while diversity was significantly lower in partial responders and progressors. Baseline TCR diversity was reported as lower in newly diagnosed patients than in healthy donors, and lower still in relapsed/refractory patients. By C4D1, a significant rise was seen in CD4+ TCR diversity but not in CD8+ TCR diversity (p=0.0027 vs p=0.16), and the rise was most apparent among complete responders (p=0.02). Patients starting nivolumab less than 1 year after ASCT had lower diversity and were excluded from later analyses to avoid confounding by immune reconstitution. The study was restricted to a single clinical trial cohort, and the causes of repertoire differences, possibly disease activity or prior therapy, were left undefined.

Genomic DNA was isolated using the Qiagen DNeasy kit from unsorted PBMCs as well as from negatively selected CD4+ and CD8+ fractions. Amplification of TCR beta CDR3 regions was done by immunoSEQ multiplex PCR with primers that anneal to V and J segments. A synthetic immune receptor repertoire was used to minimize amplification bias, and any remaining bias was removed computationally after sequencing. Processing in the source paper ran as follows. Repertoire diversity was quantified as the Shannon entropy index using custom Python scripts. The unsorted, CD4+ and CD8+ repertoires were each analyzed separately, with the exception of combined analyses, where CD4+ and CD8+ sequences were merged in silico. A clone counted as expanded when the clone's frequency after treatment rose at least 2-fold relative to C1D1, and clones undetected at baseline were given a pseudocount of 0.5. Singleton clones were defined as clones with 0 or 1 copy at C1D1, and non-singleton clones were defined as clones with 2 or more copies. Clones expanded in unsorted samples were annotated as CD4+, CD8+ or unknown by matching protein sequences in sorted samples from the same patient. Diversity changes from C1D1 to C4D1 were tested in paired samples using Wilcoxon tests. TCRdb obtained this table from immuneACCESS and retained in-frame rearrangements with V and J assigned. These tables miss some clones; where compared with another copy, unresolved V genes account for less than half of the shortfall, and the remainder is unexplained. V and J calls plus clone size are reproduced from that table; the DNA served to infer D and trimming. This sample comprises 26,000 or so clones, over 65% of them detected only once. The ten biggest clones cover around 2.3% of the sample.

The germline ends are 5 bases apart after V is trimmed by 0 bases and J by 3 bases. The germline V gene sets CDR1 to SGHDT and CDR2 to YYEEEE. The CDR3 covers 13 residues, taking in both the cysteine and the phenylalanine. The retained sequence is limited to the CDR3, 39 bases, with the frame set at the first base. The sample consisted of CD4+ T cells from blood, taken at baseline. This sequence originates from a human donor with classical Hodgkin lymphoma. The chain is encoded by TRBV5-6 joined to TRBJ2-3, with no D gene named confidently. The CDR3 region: CASSLGRTDTQYF. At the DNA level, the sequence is TGTGCCAGCAGCTTGGGTCGGACAGATACGCAGTATTTT.